The 21 T cell receptor beta chains below all came from one sample that was sequenced in a study of cytomegalovirus exposure and HLA in healthy donors. With 60 Vbeta and 13 Jbeta primers, the PCR was carried out. Some clones are missing from TCRdb's copy, which holds only in-frame ones; the method was immunoSEQ multiplex PCR. Among 130,000 to 150,000 clones listed, roughly 80% were seen once. Sequencing was carried out using PBMCs. The receptors originated from a woman in her 40s in good health and CMV-seropositive.

The rearrangement joins TRBV2 to TRBJ1-6, with D unresolved. Germline CDR1 SNHLY, CDR2 FYNNEI. V lost 7 bases to trimming and J lost 7 bases, with 11 bases between them. The CDR3 totals 13 residues. The DNA of the CDR3 is TGTGCCAGCACCTCACGCGGCAATTCACCCCTCCACTTT. As protein: CASTSRGNSPLHF.

The chain is built from TRBV30 and TRBJ2-7; 10 positions match TRBD2. Germline-derived CDR1 and CDR2 are GTSNPN and SVGIG (reference sequence). Germline trimming cut 0 bases from V and 3 bases from J; bases unmatched to any gene: 14. The CDR3 is made up of 18 amino acids. DNA for the CDR3: TGTGCCTGGAGTGTCGGGCTAGCGGGGGCCAAATTTAACTACGAGCAGTACTTC. Residues: CAWSVGLAGAKFNYEQYF.

The chain uses TRBV30 and TRBJ1-2, with 8 bases identical to TRBD1. CDR1 and CDR2 from the germline V gene are GTSNPN and SVGIG (reference sequence). J lost 5 bases, V lost 3 bases, and 11 bases had no gene match. The CDR3 consists of 15 residues. The CDR3 sequence is CAWSVFGTGEYGYTF. As DNA, the CDR3 is TGTGCCTGGAGCGTTTTTGGGACAGGAGAGTATGGCTACACCTTC.

The chain carries TRBV2 and TRBJ2-7; D is possibly TRBD1 (6 bases). Looked up from germline, CDR1 is SNHLY and CDR2 is FYNNEI. The CDR3 contains 12 residues. V gave up 9 bases and J gave up 2 bases, with 11 bases separating them. CDR3 protein: CASSQGTYEQYF. CDR3 sequence (DNA): TGTGCCAGTTCCCAGGGGACCTACGAGCAGTACTTC.

As for this clone: Additional DNA sequences in this sample encode the identical CDR3. The genes are TRBV6-4 and TRBJ2-2, with 8 nucleotides matching TRBD1. V lost 6 bases to trimming and J lost 5 bases; unmatched junction nucleotides: 2. This CDR3 spans 13 amino acids. CDR1 is MRHNA and CDR2 is SNTAGT in the germline V gene. CDR3 coding DNA: TGTGCCAGCAGGACAGGGGAAACCGGGGAGCTGTTTTTT. Translating it yields CASRTGETGELFF.

CDR3 region: CASSSGTEYSGNTIYF. DNA of the CDR3: TGTGCCAGCAGCTCTGGGACTGAATACTCTGGAAACACCATATATTTT. The gene calls are TRBV5-6 and TRBJ1-3; D is perhaps TRBD1 (5 bases). The V end was cut by 3 bases, the J end by 0 bases, with 13 bases between. The CDR3 is 16 residues long. Germline CDR1 is SGHDT and CDR2 is YYEEEE.

There are a few counts of this clone. This chain links TRBV6-6 with TRBJ1-6; a possible D gene is TRBD1 (5 bases). CDR1 is MNHNY, CDR2 SVGAGI, per germline (reference sequence). Trimming cost V 2 bases and J 9 bases, with 11 bases left between them. The CDR3 is made up of 14 amino acids. The CDR3 DNA sequence: TGTGCCAGCAGTTACCAGTCGCAGGGTTCACCCCTCCACTTT. As protein: CASSYQSQGSPLHF.

This chain joins TRBV7-3 and TRBJ2-3; TRBD1 aligns across 8 bases. The CDR3 contains 16 residues. V trimming: 2 bases; J trimming: 4 bases; junction bases outside the gene matches: 8. CDR1 and CDR2 (germline): SGHTA, FQGTGA. The CDR3 nucleotides read TGTGCCAGCAGCTTACTAGCAGGGGGCGGGGCAGATACGCAGTATTTT. Its protein product is CASSLLAGGGADTQYF.

The DNA for the CDR3 is TGTGCCAGCAGCGCAGGGAATCGAAACACCATATATTTT. Protein sequence: CASSAGNRNTIYF. The gene calls are TRBV6-5 and TRBJ1-3; maybe TRBD1 (5 bases). Germline V gives CDR1 MNHEY, CDR2 SVGAGI. V gave up 6 bases and J gave up 5 bases, with 11 bases separating them. The CDR3 runs 13 residues.

This chain uses TRBV7-9 with TRBJ1-2; 7 bases fit TRBD1. CDR1 is SEHNR, CDR2 FQNEAQ, per germline (reference sequence). The V segment lost 5 bases and the J segment 6 bases; nucleotides outside the gene matches: 12. This CDR3 is built from 15 residues. This CDR3 reads CASSPGGPVGNGYTF. CDR3 nucleotides: TGTGCCAGCAGCCCAGGGGGTCCAGTCGGGAATGGCTACACCTTC.

The gene calls are TRBV7-9 and TRBJ2-6, with 8 bases lining up with TRBD2. CDR1 and CDR2 from the germline V gene are SEHNR and FQNEAQ (reference sequence). The CDR3 is 17 residues long. The V and J ends lost 1 base and 3 bases, in that order; junction bases with no gene match: 5. Here the CDR3 reads CASSLGAGGSGANVLTF. The DNA of the CDR3 is TGTGCCAGCAGCTTAGGTGCGGGGGGTAGTGGGGCCAACGTCCTGACTTTC.

Details on this clone: This sample also contains other DNA sequences that code for the same CDR3. The V gene is TRBV6-6, the J gene TRBJ2-5; unclear D gene. V dropped 5 bases and J dropped 3 bases, with 10 bases sitting between them. The CDR3 has 13 residues. From germline, CDR1 is MNHNY and CDR2 SVGAGI (reference sequence). As DNA, the CDR3 is TGTGCCAGCAGTCCCCTCGAGAAAGAGACCCAGTACTTC. Encoded protein: CASSPLEKETQYF.

The CDR3 DNA is TGTGCCAGCAGCGTAGCCGGGGGGGTAGGAGCAGATACGCAGTATTTT. Its translation: CASSVAGGVGADTQYF. The genes are TRBV9 and TRBJ2-3; 8 positions agree with TRBD2. CDR1 and CDR2 (germline): SGDLS, YYNGEE. The CDR3 length is 16 residues. After removal of 0 bases from V and 4 bases from J, the junction contained 7 bases not matched to a gene.

The chain recombines TRBV5-1 with TRBJ2-2; 7 positions match TRBD2. CDR3 length: 15 amino acids. Per the germline V gene, CDR1 is SGHRS and CDR2 is YFSETQ. The ends lost 1 base at V and 4 bases at J; junction bases unmatched: 4. The CDR3 DNA is TGCGCCAGCAGCTTGAGCGGGGCCGTCACCGGGGAGCTGTTTTTT. Protein sequence: CASSLSGAVTGELFF.

The CDR3 here is CAWSRGQGPYNSPLHF. The CDR3 nucleotides read TGTGCCTGGTCAAGGGGACAGGGGCCCTATAATTCACCCCTCCACTTT. The chain carries TRBV30 and TRBJ1-6, with 10 bases fitting TRBD1. The CDR3 contains 16 residues. V dropped 5 bases and J dropped 2; count of bases not matched to a gene: 6. CDR1 and CDR2 from the germline V gene are GTSNPN and SVGIG (reference sequence). The full variable domain, with the rest looked up from reference TRBV30 and TRBJ1-6, is SQTIHQWPATLVQPVGSPLSLECTVEGTSNPNLYWYRQAAGRGLQLLFYSVGIGQISSEVPQNLSASRPQDRQFILSSKKLLLSDSGFYLCAWSRGQGPYNSPLHFGNGTRLTVT.

The chain couples TRBV30 to TRBJ2-2; tentatively, D is TRBD1 (6 bases). Germline CDR1 GTSNPN, CDR2 SVGIG (reference sequence). With 1 base removed from V and 7 bases from J, the gap between germline ends came to 13 bases. The CDR3 contains 14 residues. The CDR3: CAWSDRVTSGELFF. For the CDR3, the DNA is TGTGCCTGGAGTGACAGGGTTACCAGCGGGGAGCTGTTTTTT. Variable domain in full (rest from reference TRBV30 and TRBJ2-2): SQTIHQWPATLVQPVGSPLSLECTVEGTSNPNLYWYRQAAGRGLQLLFYSVGIGQISSEVPQNLSASRPQDRQFILSSKKLLLSDSGFYLCAWSDRVTSGELFFGEGSRLTVL.

The chain couples TRBV30 to TRBJ2-1; maybe TRBD1 (5 bases). The CDR3 is 13 amino acids. CDR1 is GTSNPN and CDR2 is SVGIG in the germline V gene (reference sequence). Trimming removed 3 bases at V and 7 bases at J, with 13 bases between. CDR3 nucleotide sequence: TGTGCCTGGAGGGGCAGGGATGTAAATGAGCAGTTCTTC. Translation gives CAWRGRDVNEQFF.

This clone was observed a few times. The CDR3 is CASSVGLAGEETQYF. The CDR3 nucleotides read TGCGCCAGCAGTGTTGGTCTAGCGGGCGAAGAGACCCAGTACTTC. The rearrangement joins TRBV10-1 to TRBJ2-5; TRBD2 matches 8 bases. This CDR3 contains 15 residues. Germline trimming cut 4 bases from V and 3 bases from J; bases unmatched to any gene: 7. Germline lookup yields CDR1 WNHNN and CDR2 SYGVQD (reference sequence).

The chain recombines TRBV7-9 with TRBJ1-4, with TRBD1 matching 10 bases. This CDR3 comprises 19 residues. After removal of 5 bases from V and 2 bases from J, the junction contained 14 bases not matched to a gene. Per germline, CDR1 SEHNR and CDR2 FQNEAQ (reference sequence). CDR3 region: CASSTPSTGGEGTNEKLFF. The CDR3 region has the DNA TGTGCCAGCAGCACCCCATCGACAGGGGGCGAAGGTACTAATGAAAAACTGTTTTTT.

The chain couples TRBV28 to TRBJ1-2, with TRBD1 as a possible D gene (6 bases). Between the trimmed V and J ends, which lost 5 bases and 3 bases, there was a span of 16 bases. The CDR3 loop spans 15 amino acids. Germline V gene lookup returns CDR1 MDHEN and CDR2 SYDVKM. CDR3 amino acids: CASSPQQGIYYGYTF. Here the CDR3 DNA reads TGTGCCAGCAGTCCCCAACAGGGAATCTACTATGGCTACACCTTC.

This rearrangement joins TRBV10-2 to TRBJ1-4; TRBD1 is a possible D gene (5 bases). Per the germline V gene, CDR1 is WSHSY and CDR2 is SAAADI. CDR3 length: 13 residues. Trimming took off 4 bases at V and 5 bases at J, with 8 bases between the two ends. This chain's CDR3 is CASSVSGNEKLFF. The CDR3 DNA follows: TGCGCCAGCAGTGTTTCAGGGAATGAAAAACTGTTTTTT.